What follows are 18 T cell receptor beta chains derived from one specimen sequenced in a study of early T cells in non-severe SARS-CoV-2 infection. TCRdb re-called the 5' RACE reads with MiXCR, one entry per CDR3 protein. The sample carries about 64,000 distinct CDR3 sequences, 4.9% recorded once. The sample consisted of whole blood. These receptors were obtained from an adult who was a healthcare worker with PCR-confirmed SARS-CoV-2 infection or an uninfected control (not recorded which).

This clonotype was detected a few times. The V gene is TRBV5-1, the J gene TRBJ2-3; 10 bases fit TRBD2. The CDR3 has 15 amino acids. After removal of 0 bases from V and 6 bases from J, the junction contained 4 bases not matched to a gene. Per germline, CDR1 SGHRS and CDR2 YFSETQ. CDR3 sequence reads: CASSLVASGSDTQYF. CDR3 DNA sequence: TGCGCCAGCAGCTTGGTGGCTAGCGGGAGTGATACGCAGTATTTT.

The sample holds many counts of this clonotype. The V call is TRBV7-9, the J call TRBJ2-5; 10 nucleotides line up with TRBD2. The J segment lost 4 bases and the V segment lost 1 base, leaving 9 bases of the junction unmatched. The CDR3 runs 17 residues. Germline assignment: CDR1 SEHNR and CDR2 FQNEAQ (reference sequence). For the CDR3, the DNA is TGTGCCAGCAGCTTAGGATCAGCGGGAGGGCCCGGAGAGACCCAGTACTTC. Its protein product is CASSLGSAGGPGETQYF.

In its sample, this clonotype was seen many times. The CDR3 region has the DNA TGTGCCACCAGCGGTACATACAGTGGGAGGACTGAAGCTTTCTTT. This gives the protein CATSGTYSGRTEAFF. The genes are TRBV15 and TRBJ1-1; D gene ambiguous. Germline assignment: CDR1 LNHNV and CDR2 YYDKDF (reference sequence). CDR3 size: 15 residues. Trimming took off 5 bases at V and 5 bases at J, with 18 bases between the two ends.

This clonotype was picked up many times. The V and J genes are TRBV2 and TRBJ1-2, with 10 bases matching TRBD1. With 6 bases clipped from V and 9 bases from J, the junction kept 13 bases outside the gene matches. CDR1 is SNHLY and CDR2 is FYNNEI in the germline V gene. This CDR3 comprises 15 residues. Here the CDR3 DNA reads TGTGCCAGCAGCGATCTCCGGGACAGGGGTTCGAGCTACACCTTC. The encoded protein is CASSDLRDRGSSYTF. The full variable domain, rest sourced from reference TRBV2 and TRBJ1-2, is EPEVTQTPSHQVTQMGQEVILRCVPISNHLYFYWYRQILGQKVEFLVSFYNNEISEKSEIFDDQFSVERPDGSNFTLKIRSTKLEDSAMYFCASSDLRDRGSSYTFGSGTRLTVV.

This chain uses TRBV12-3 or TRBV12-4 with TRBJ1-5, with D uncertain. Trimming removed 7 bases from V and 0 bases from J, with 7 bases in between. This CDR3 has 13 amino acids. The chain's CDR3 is CASTGFSNQPQHF. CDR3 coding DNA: TGTGCCAGCACGGGATTTAGCAATCAGCCCCAGCATTTT.

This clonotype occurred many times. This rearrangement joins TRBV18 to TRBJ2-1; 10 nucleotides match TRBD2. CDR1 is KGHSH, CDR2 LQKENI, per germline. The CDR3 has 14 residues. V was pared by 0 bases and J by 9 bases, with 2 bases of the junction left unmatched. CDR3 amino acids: CASSPPVAGGEQFF. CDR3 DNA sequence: TGTGCCAGCTCACCACCGGTAGCGGGGGGTGAGCAGTTCTTC.

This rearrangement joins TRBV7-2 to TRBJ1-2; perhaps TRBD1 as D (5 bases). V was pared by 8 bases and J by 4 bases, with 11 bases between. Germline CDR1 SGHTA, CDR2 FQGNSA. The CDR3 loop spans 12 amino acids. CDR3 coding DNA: TGTGCCAGCGGCCGGGACGGCTATGGCTACACCTTC. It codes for CASGRDGYGYTF.

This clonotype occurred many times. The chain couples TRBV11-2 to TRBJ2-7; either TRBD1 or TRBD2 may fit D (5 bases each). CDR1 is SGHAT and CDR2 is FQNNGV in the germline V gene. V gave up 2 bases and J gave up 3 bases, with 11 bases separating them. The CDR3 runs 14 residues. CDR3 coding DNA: TGTGCCAGCAGCTTACGCCGGGACGGCTACGAGCAGTACTTC. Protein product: CASSLRRDGYEQYF.

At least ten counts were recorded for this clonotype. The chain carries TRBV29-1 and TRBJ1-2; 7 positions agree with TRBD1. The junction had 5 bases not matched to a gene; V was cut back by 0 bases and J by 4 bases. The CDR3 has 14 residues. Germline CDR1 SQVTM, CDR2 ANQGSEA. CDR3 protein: CSVEEGQRSYGYTF. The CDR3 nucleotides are TGCAGCGTTGAAGAGGGACAGCGAAGCTATGGCTACACCTTC.

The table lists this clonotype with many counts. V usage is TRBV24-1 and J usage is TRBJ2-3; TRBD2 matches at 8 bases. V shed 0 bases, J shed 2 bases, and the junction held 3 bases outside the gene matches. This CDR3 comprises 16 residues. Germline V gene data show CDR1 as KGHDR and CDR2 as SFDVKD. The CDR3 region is CATSDLALADTDTQYF. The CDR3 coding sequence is TGTGCCACCAGTGATTTGGCACTAGCGGACACAGATACGCAGTATTTT.

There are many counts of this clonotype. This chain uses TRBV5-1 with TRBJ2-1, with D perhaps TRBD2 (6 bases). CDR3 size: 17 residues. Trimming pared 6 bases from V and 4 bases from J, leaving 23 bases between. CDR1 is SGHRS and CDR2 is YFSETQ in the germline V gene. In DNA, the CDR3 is TGCGCCAGCACAATCGTATACCGCGGAGGGAAGTACAATGAGCAGTTCTTC. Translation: CASTIVYRGGKYNEQFF.

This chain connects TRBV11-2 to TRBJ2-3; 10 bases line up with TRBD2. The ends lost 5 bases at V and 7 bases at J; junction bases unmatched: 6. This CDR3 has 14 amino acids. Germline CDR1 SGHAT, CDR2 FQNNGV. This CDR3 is CASSHSGGRNTQYF. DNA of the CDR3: TGTGCCAGCAGCCATAGCGGGGGGCGGAATACGCAGTATTTT.

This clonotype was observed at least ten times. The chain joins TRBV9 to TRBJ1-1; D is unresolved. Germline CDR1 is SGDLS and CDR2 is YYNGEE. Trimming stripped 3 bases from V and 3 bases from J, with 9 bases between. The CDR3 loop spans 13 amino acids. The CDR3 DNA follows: TGTGCCAGCAGCGGAGCCCCGGACACTGAAGCTTTCTTT. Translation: CASSGAPDTEAFF.

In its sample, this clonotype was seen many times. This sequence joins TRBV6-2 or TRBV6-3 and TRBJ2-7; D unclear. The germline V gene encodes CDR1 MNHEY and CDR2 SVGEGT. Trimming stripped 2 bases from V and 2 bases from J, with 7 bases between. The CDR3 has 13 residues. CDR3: CASSYTATYEQYF. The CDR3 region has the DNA TGTGCCAGCAGTTACACAGCCACCTACGAGCAGTACTTC.

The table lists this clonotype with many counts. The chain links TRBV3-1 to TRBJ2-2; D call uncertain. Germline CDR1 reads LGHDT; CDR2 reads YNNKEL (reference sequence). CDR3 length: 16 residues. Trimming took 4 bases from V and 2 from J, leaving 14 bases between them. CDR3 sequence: CASSRLEPLNTGELFF. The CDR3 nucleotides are TGTGCCAGCAGCCGCCTGGAGCCGCTCAACACCGGGGAGCTGTTTTTT.

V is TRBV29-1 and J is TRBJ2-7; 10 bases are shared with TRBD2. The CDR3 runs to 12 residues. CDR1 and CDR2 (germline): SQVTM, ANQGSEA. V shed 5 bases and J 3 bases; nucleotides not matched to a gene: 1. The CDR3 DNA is TGCAGCGTTAGCGGGGGGGGCTACGAGCAGTACTTC. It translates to CSVSGGGYEQYF.

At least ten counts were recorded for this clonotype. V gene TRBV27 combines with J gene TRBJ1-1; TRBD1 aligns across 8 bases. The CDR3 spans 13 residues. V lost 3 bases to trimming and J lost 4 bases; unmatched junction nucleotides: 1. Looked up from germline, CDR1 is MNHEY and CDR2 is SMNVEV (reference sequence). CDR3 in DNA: TGTGCCAGCAGTTTCGACAGGGGCACTGAAGCTTTCTTT. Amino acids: CASSFDRGTEAFF.

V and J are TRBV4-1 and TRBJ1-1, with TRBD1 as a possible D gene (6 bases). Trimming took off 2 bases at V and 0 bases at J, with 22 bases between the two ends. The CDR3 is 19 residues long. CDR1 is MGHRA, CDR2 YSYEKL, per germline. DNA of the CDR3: TGCGCCAGCAGCCAATTTCTCCGAAGGACAGCCGAAATGAACACTGAAGCTTTCTTT. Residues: CASSQFLRRTAEMNTEAFF.